The rows below give T cell receptor beta chains drawn from one sample of a study of blood T cell repertoires in COVID-19. TCRdb's copy holds only in-frame clones and misses some; the assay was immunoSEQ multiplex PCR. In the table there are over 200,000 clones, approximately 82% of which are singletons. Sequenced sample: peripheral blood. All receptors derive from a man aged 35-49 years who had recovered from COVID-19. The CDR3 runs from the conserved cysteine through the conserved F or W. Fields, in order: V gene, clone size, J gene, CDR3 protein. Clone sizes are given selectively: once, few, many, or a class where the clone is expanded.

V: TRBV5-6; size: .; J: TRBJ2-1; CDR3: CASSLASGLAYNEQFF
V: TRBV9; size: .; J: TRBJ2-1; CDR3: CASSPRDYGYNEQFF
V: TRBV18; size: .; J: TRBJ2-1; CDR3: CASSPPDRVDEQFF
V: TRBV6-4; size: once; J: TRBJ1-2; CDR3: CASSSSPGDYGYTF
V: TRBV7-2; size: once; J: TRBJ2-2; CDR3: CASSFWHRVTGELFF
V: TRBV19; size: .; J: TRBJ1-2; CDR3: CASSIDGTGIYGYTF
V: TRBV11-3; size: .; J: TRBJ2-7; CDR3: CASSAGGPWDEQYF
V: TRBV19; size: .; J: TRBJ2-1; CDR3: CASSKLAGNPNEQFF
V: TRBV30; size: .; J: TRBJ1-6; CDR3: CAWSGGLDPSPLHF
V: TRBV29-1; size: .; J: TRBJ2-3; CDR3: CSVGRVSTDTQYF
V: TRBV2; size: .; J: TRBJ2-3; CDR3: CASSVVGAPDTQYF
V: TRBV7-9; size: .; J: TRBJ2-1; CDR3: CASSPWTGGVYNEQFF
V: TRBV15; size: once; J: TRBJ1-4; CDR3: CATSSRRGVTNEKLFF
V: TRBV10-3; size: once; J: TRBJ1-1; CDR3: CAITGGVHTEAFF
V: TRBV27; size: .; J: TRBJ1-5; CDR3: CASSFLAKAGPGQPQHF
V: TRBV5-6; size: .; J: TRBJ1-6; CDR3: CASSLDFSPNSPLHF
V: TRBV7-9; size: .; J: TRBJ2-7; CDR3: CASSPVKREGEQYF
V: TRBV19; size: .; J: TRBJ2-5; CDR3: CASSMAFPETQYF
V: TRBV6-2/TRBV6-3; size: few; J: TRBJ1-4; CDR3: CASSALRQANEKLFF
V: TRBV18; size: .; J: TRBJ2-2; CDR3: CASSPGVNTGELFF
V: TRBV5-1; size: .; J: TRBJ2-1; CDR3: CASSWASGVGNEQFF
V: TRBV19; size: .; J: TRBJ2-7; CDR3: CASPGTGGKRDYYEQYF
V: TRBV19; size: .; J: TRBJ2-7; CDR3: CASSISGSSYEQYF
V: TRBV6-2/TRBV6-3; size: .; J: TRBJ1-2; CDR3: CASSGTRVYGYTF
V: TRBV9; size: .; J: TRBJ2-5; CDR3: CASSVFSGGAETQYF
V: TRBV6-5; size: .; J: TRBJ2-5; CDR3: CASGWDRAVETQYF
V: TRBV27; size: .; J: TRBJ2-3; CDR3: CASSSVSGDASGQYF